This T cell receptor beta chain was obtained from a study of T cell responses to AZD1222 COVID-19 vaccine. Germline trimming cut 3 bases from V and 5 bases from J; bases unmatched to any gene: 5. CDR3 size: 15 residues. Germline V gene sequence: CDR1 SEHNR, CDR2 FQNEAQ (reference sequence). Some clones are missing from TCRdb's copy, which holds only in-frame ones; the method was immunoSEQ multiplex PCR. The table shows 150,000 to 200,000 clones, with 90% occurring only once. The TCR was taken from an adult who received the AZD1222 COVID-19 vaccine. The rearrangement joins TRBV7-9 to TRBJ1-5; 9 bases match TRBD1. The source was peripheral blood, collected 28 days after the second AZD1222 dose. The DNA for the CDR3 is TGTGCCAGCAGCTTTGGGACAGGGCTTGATCAGCCCCAGCATTTT. Its translation: CASSFGTGLDQPQHF.